The rows below give T cell receptor beta chains drawn from one sample of a study of human T cells and chemical hapten exposure. TCRdb independently ran MiXCR on the RACE reads; one entry per CDR3 protein. The table includes more than 150,000 distinct CDR3 sequences, 24% detected once. The specimen comprised whole blood, sampled in connection with sensitization to the hapten diphenylcyclopropenone (DPC). The receptors here all came from a woman in her thirties or forties with alopecia areata. Some clones in this sample may be carry-over from other donors' samples. CDR3s include the opening cysteine and the closing phenylalanine or tryptophan. Each record gives: D gene, clone size, J gene, V gene, CDR3 protein, CDR3 DNA. The D gene is left open where the match is weak. Expanded clones get a size class; other rows say once, few or many, or leave the size out.

>TRBD1|.|TRBJ2-7|TRBV11-3
CASSQFGQASYEQYF
TGTGCCAGCAGCCAATTCGGACAGGCGTCCTACGAGCAGTACTTC
>TRBD1|.|TRBJ2-1|TRBV11-2
CASSPPDRDRKFF
TGTGCCAGCAGCCCCCCCGACCGGGACAGAAAGTTCTTC
>.|.|TRBJ2-7|TRBV6-2/TRBV6-3
CASSPRYYEQYF
TGTGCCAGCAGTCCCCGATACTACGAGCAGTACTTC
>.|.|TRBJ2-5|TRBV21-1
CASSKIGLAGIETQYF
TGTGCCAGCAGCAAAATAGGGCTAGCGGGAATAGAGACCCAGTACTTC
>.|.|TRBJ1-1|TRBV5-6
CASTIVAGWNTEAFF
TGTGCCAGCACTATTGTAGCGGGGTGGAACACTGAAGCTTTCTTT
>.|.|TRBJ2-2|TRBV7-2
CASSLYAGAGELFF
TGTGCCAGCAGCTTATATGCGGGGGCAGGGGAGCTGTTTTTT
>.|.|TRBJ1-3|TRBV7-2
CASIDRTKGGNTIYF
TGTGCCAGCATCGACAGGACAAAAGGAGGAAACACCATATATTTT
>.|few|TRBJ1-1|TRBV20-1
CSARLPGGRWNTEAFF
TGCAGTGCTAGGCTTCCCGGGGGGCGTTGGAACACTGAAGCTTTCTTT
>.|many|TRBJ1-6|TRBV29-1
CSVGQNRNSPLHF
TGCAGCGTTGGTCAGAACCGCAATTCACCCCTCCACTTT
>TRBD2|.|TRBJ2-7|TRBV7-9
CASSLVTSRGQYF
TGTGCCAGCAGCTTAGTGACTAGCCGAGGGCAGTACTTC
>.|many|TRBJ1-1|TRBV6-2/TRBV6-3
CASSYSRQLAFF
TGTGCCAGCAGTTACTCGAGACAGTTAGCTTTCTTT
>.|.|TRBJ1-6|TRBV7-9
CASSLGQKRIERGNSPLHF
TGTGCCAGCAGCTTAGGTCAGAAACGAATCGAAAGGGGTAATTCACCCCTCCACTTT
>.|.|TRBJ2-1|TRBV4-3
CASSQEGAGYYNEQFF
TGCGCCAGCAGCCAAGAAGGGGCAGGATATTACAATGAGCAGTTCTTC
>TRBD2|few|TRBJ2-7|TRBV28
CASGRAGAFYEQYF
TGTGCCAGCGGTCGAGCGGGAGCCTTCTACGAGCAGTACTTC
>TRBD1|.|TRBJ1-2|TRBV28
CASSSGGAAVGYTF
TGTGCCAGCAGTTCAGGGGGCGCCGCAGTGGGCTACACCTTC
>TRBD2|.|TRBJ2-3|TRBV20-1
CSARKAGGTQYF
TGCAGTGCTAGGAAAGCGGGGGGTACGCAGTATTTT
>TRBD1|few|TRBJ1-2|TRBV6-5
CASLGTAYGYTF
TGTGCCAGCCTCGGGACAGCATATGGCTACACCTTC
>.|few|TRBJ1-2|TRBV28
CASSTPAGVGYTF
TGTGCCAGCAGTACCCCGGCAGGGGTTGGCTACACCTTC
>TRBD2|.|TRBJ2-1|TRBV7-8
CASSQTSGEQFF
TGTGCCAGCAGCCAGACTAGCGGTGAGCAGTTCTTC
>.|few|TRBJ1-1|TRBV2
CASTVDTEAFF
TGTGCCAGCACAGTCGACACTGAAGCTTTCTTT
>.|.|TRBJ2-3|TRBV18
CASSPTRGTDTQYF
TGTGCCAGCTCACCAACGCGGGGTACAGATACGCAGTATTTT
>.|many|TRBJ1-2|TRBV4-1
CASSQGAGIKNEGYTF
TGCGCCAGCAGCCAAGGGGCTGGGATTAAGAATGAGGGCTACACCTTC
>TRBD1|.|TRBJ2-7|TRBV20-1
CSPRTGGYEQYF
TGCAGCCCAAGGACAGGGGGCTACGAGCAGTACTTC
>.|few|TRBJ2-7|TRBV4-2
CASSQEVTVGSEEQYF
TGTGCCAGCAGCCAAGAAGTCACAGTAGGATCGGAAGAGCAGTACTTC
>.|.|TRBJ2-1|TRBV2
CASRRFSYNEQFF
TGTGCCAGCAGGCGGTTCTCCTACAATGAGCAGTTCTTC
>TRBD1|.|TRBJ2-2|TRBV7-8
CASSFGGQGYTGELFF
TGTGCCAGCAGCTTTGGAGGACAGGGGTACACCGGGGAGCTGTTTTTT
>.|many|TRBJ1-2|TRBV6-2/TRBV6-3
CASSYRDNYGYTF
TGTGCCAGCAGTTACAGGGACAACTATGGCTACACCTTC
>.|.|TRBJ2-5|TRBV28
CASREGLAQETQYF
TGTGCCAGCAGGGAGGGGCTAGCCCAAGAGACCCAGTACTTC
>.|few|TRBJ1-1|TRBV28
CATGNHRDRTEAFF
TGTGCCACCGGAAACCACAGGGATCGCACTGAAGCTTTCTTT
>.|.|TRBJ1-1|TRBV28
CASSLLGALGNTEAFF
TGTGCCAGCAGTTTATTGGGGGCATTAGGGAACACTGAAGCTTTCTTT
>.|once|TRBJ2-6|TRBV28
CASSPMTGRTSGANVLTF
TGTGCCAGCAGTCCCATGACAGGCCGAACCTCTGGGGCCAACGTCCTGACTTTC
>TRBD2|.|TRBJ2-7|TRBV28
CASSSILAGVSYEQYF
TGTGCCAGCAGTTCCATCCTCGCGGGAGTATCGTACGAGCAGTACTTC
>.|few|TRBJ2-3|TRBV6-2/TRBV6-3
CASMRRLPSMADTQYF
TGTGCCAGTATGAGACGACTACCCTCAATGGCAGATACGCAGTATTTT
>.|few|TRBJ2-3|TRBV4-2
CASSQDPAGRRADTQYF
TGTGCCAGCAGCCAAGATCCGGCGGGGCGGAGGGCAGATACGCAGTATTTT
>.|.|TRBJ1-4|TRBV5-5
CASSLGRLHEKLFF
TGTGCCAGCAGCTTGGGTCGGCTCCATGAAAAACTGTTTTTT
>.|.|TRBJ2-5|TRBV7-9
CASSLNGFAETQYF
TGTGCCAGCAGCTTAAACGGGTTCGCGGAGACCCAGTACTTC
>.|.|TRBJ2-3|TRBV20-1
CSATGARMSTDTQYF
TGCAGTGCCACTGGAGCGAGAATGAGCACAGATACGCAGTATTTT
>.|few|TRBJ2-1|TRBV18
CASSPVRGRAFPEQFF
TGTGCCAGCTCTCCAGTTCGGGGGCGCGCCTTCCCTGAGCAGTTCTTC
>TRBD1|.|TRBJ1-1|TRBV29-1
CSAGQGARAEAFF
TGCAGCGCAGGACAGGGGGCGCGGGCTGAAGCTTTCTTT
>TRBD2|.|TRBJ2-1|TRBV15
CATSLGLAEYNEQFF
TGTGCCACTTCCCTTGGACTAGCGGAATACAATGAGCAGTTCTTC